This T cell receptor beta chain was sequenced during a study of cytomegalovirus exposure and HLA in healthy donors. Findings and limits, study-wide: In a later analysis, 15,000 to 20,000 TCR beta sequences were associated with HLA alleles at 0.05 false discovery rate.

The CDR3 is made up of 13 amino acids. Trimming pared 3 bases from V and 1 base from J, leaving 10 bases between. CDR1 and CDR2 from the germline V gene are GTSNPN and SVGIG (reference sequence). A note on this clone: As yet, its antigen is unknown.

In the PCR, 60 Vbeta and 13 Jbeta primers were used. Sequencing used immunoSEQ multiplex PCR; TCRdb keeps in-frame clones, though not all of them. Its listing shows roughly 43,000 clones. This receptor was obtained from a middle-aged woman in good health and CMV-seronegative. The V gene is TRBV30, the J gene TRBJ2-7; TRBD2 might be the D (6 bases). The sample comprised PBMCs. CDR3 nucleotides: TGTGCCTGGAGCGGGAGTCATTCCTACGAGCAGTACTTC. This translates into CAWSGSHSYEQYF.